These 32 T cell receptor beta chains were all obtained from the same sample, sequenced in a study of blood T cell repertoires in COVID-19. The assay was immunoSEQ multiplex PCR, and TCRdb's table has in-frame clones only and misses some. The sample lists some 180,000 clones, roughly nine tenths occurring once. Sample: peripheral blood. These receptors originate from a man aged 65 to 85 with active or convalescent COVID-19.

The V and J genes are TRBV28 and TRBJ1-5, with D possibly being TRBD1 (6 bases). The germline CDR1 and CDR2 sequences are MDHEN and SYDVKM. The CDR3 covers 15 residues. The V end was cut by 3 bases, the J end by 5 bases, with 14 bases between. CDR3 nucleotides: TGTGCCAGCAGTTTGTCAGGGGCCTTTGATCAGCCCCAGCATTTT. Residues: CASSLSGAFDQPQHF.

The V and J genes are TRBV9 and TRBJ1-6; the match to TRBD1 covers 8 bases. The trim removed 4 bases at V and 8 bases at J, leaving 5 bases unmatched. The V gene's germline CDR1 is SGDLS and CDR2 YYNGEE. This CDR3 contains 14 residues. CDR3 in DNA: TGTGCCAGCAGCCTTCGACAGGGGCATTCACCCCTCCACTTT. Amino acids: CASSLRQGHSPLHF.

The chain combines TRBV12-2 with TRBJ1-1; the table's D call, TRBD1, has no DNA check behind it. TRBV12-2 is deemed a pseudogene. CDR3 length: 15 amino acids. In DNA form, the CDR3 reads TGTGCAAGTCGCTTAGGGCGACAGGGGAACACTGAAGCTTTCTTT. Translation gives CASRLGRQGNTEAFF.

The CDR3 is CASRPPGQQETQYF. CDR3 in DNA: TGTGCCAGCAGGCCACCGGGACAGCAAGAGACCCAGTACTTC. The V and J genes are TRBV6-5 and TRBJ2-5, with 7 nucleotides matching TRBD1. The CDR3 consists of 14 residues. The V and J ends lost 6 bases and 2 bases, in that order; junction bases with no gene match: 6. The V gene's germline CDR1 is MNHEY and CDR2 SVGAGI.

This clone occurred a few times. A read error may produce the germline difference seen at one junction end. The gene calls are TRBV3-1 (or the pseudogene TRBV3-2) and TRBJ1-4, with TRBD1 matching 7 bases. The CDR3 has 12 amino acids. Per germline, CDR1 LGHDT and CDR2 YNNKEL (reference sequence). The CDR3 region is CASSQQTGRTVF. As DNA, the CDR3 is TGTGCCAGCAGCCAACAGACAGGGAGAACTGTTTTT.

J is TRBJ2-4 and V is TRBV7-2; weak D call: TRBD2 (5 bases). Germline CDR1 and CDR2: SGHTA and FQGNSA. V shed 5 bases and J shed 2 bases, with 10 bases lying between them. This CDR3 has 14 residues. The CDR3 DNA is TGTGCCAGCAGCCCCCCGGGGTCCAAAAACATTCAGTACTTC. Its protein product is CASSPPGSKNIQYF.

The chain employs TRBV2 and TRBJ1-5; TRBD1 is a possible D gene (6 bases). The V and J ends lost 4 bases and 5 bases respectively, with 18 bases between them. This CDR3 has 16 amino acids. Germline lookup yields CDR1 SNHLY and CDR2 FYNNEI. CDR3 amino acids: CASSGAGPGGDQPQHF. In DNA form, the CDR3 reads TGTGCCAGCAGTGGAGCGGGACCGGGGGGCGATCAGCCCCAGCATTTT.

The chain carries TRBV6-5 and TRBJ2-7; TRBD2 matches at 7 bases. Per germline, CDR1 MNHEY and CDR2 SVGAGI. CDR3 length: 16 amino acids. V lost 4 bases and J lost 2; bases outside the gene matches: 11. The CDR3 protein is CASSLAGGRSPYEQYF. Here the CDR3 DNA reads TGTGCCAGCAGTTTGGCAGGCGGGAGATCCCCCTACGAGCAGTACTTC.

The chain recombines TRBV29-1 with TRBJ1-3, with TRBD1 matching 7 bases. This CDR3 is 13 amino acids long. Germline CDR1 SQVTM, CDR2 ANQGSEA. Germline trimming cut 5 bases from V and 2 bases from J; bases unmatched to any gene: 3. CDR3 loop: CSVTGQTGNTIYF. The CDR3, as DNA: TGCAGCGTTACGGGACAGACTGGAAACACCATATATTTT.

The rearrangement joins TRBV28 to TRBJ1-4; D not certain. The CDR3 extends over 16 amino acids. The germline CDR1 and CDR2 sequences are MDHEN and SYDVKM. Trimming removed 2 bases from V and 5 bases from J, with 15 bases in between. The CDR3 region is CASSLRPGRLNEKLFF. The CDR3 bases are TGTGCCAGCAGTTTAAGGCCGGGGAGATTAAATGAAAAACTGTTTTTT.

The chain has TRBV27 and TRBJ1-1, with 8 bases aligning to TRBD1. The CDR3 sequence is 14 residues long. The V gene's germline CDR1 is MNHEY and CDR2 SMNVEV (reference sequence). V lost 3 bases, J lost 5 bases, and 5 bases stayed unmatched. The CDR3 region has the DNA TGTGCCAGCAGTTTTATACAGGGGGGAACTGAAGCTTTCTTT. Its protein is CASSFIQGGTEAFF.

This chain joins TRBV12-5 and TRBJ1-1, with D hard to call. Trimming pared 0 bases from V and 0 bases from J, leaving 14 bases between. CDR3 length: 17 residues. Germline V gene lookup returns CDR1 LGHNT and CDR2 FRNRAP. CDR3 coding DNA: TGTGCTAGTGGTTTGGTACAACCCCCCGGGGTGAACACTGAAGCTTTCTTT. This encodes CASGLVQPPGVNTEAFF. Filled out from reference TRBV12-5 and TRBJ1-1, the complete variable domain reads DARVTQTPRHKVTEMGQEVTMRCQPILGHNTVFWYRQTMMQGLELLAYFRNRAPLDDSGMPKDRFSAEMPDATLATLKIQPSEPRDSAVYFCASGLVQPPGVNTEAFFGQGTRLTVV.

The V and J genes are TRBV11-2 and TRBJ2-5, with D unresolved. The V end lost 5 bases, the J end lost 2 bases, and 12 bases lay between the germline ends. From germline, CDR1 is SGHAT and CDR2 FQNNGV. The CDR3 totals 14 residues. CDR3 amino acids: CASSQVEWQETQYF. CDR3 DNA: TGTGCCAGCAGCCAGGTCGAATGGCAAGAGACCCAGTACTTC. The whole variable domain, filled in from reference TRBV11-2 and TRBJ2-5, reads EAGVAQSPRYKIIEKRQSVAFWCNPISGHATLYWYQQILGQGPKLLIQFQNNGVVDDSQLPKDRFSAERLKGVDSTLKIQPAKLEDSAVYLCASSQVEWQETQYFGPGTRLLVL.

The V gene is TRBV19, the J gene TRBJ1-2; 7 nucleotides align to TRBD1. Germline-derived CDR1 and CDR2 are LNHDA and SQIVND (reference sequence). V dropped 5 bases and J dropped 6; count of bases not matched to a gene: 6. The length of the CDR3 is 13 residues. The CDR3, as DNA: TGTGCCAGTAGTTTCGGACAGGTTGATGGCTACACCTTC. Translating gives CASSFGQVDGYTF. Complete variable domain (other parts from reference TRBV19 and TRBJ1-2): DGGITQSPKYLFRKEGQNVTLSCEQNLNHDAMYWYRQDPGQGLRLIYYSQIVNDFQKGDIAEGYSVSREKKESFPLTVTSAQKNPTAFYLCASSFGQVDGYTFGSGTRLTVV.

CDR3 protein: CASSLNSHGTGELFF. Here the CDR3 DNA reads TGTGCCAGCAGCTTAAACTCCCACGGCACCGGGGAGCTGTTTTTT. The chain joins TRBV5-8 to TRBJ2-2; D gene ambiguous. V lost 2 bases to trimming and J lost 4 bases, with 12 bases between them. The germline CDR1 and CDR2 sequences are SGHTS and YDEGEE. The CDR3 runs to 15 residues.

V gene TRBV5-1 combines with J gene TRBJ1-4; 7 nucleotides match TRBD1. Germline V gives CDR1 SGHRS, CDR2 YFSETQ. The CDR3 length is 15 residues. J lost 5 bases, V lost 2 bases, and 6 bases had no gene match. The CDR3 loop is CASSFTGTANEKLFF. The DNA of the CDR3 is TGCGCCAGCAGCTTCACCGGGACAGCAAATGAAAAACTGTTTTTT.

The chain recombines TRBV11-3 with TRBJ2-7, with D possibly TRBD1 on 5 matching bases. The V end lost 5 bases, the J end lost 2 bases, and 13 bases lay between the germline ends. Per germline, CDR1 SGHNT and CDR2 YENEEA. The CDR3 covers 14 residues. In nucleotides, the CDR3 is TGTGCCAGCAGCCCAACGGCAGGGACCTACGAGCAGTACTTC. Its protein is CASSPTAGTYEQYF.

The chain combines TRBV3-1 (or the pseudogene TRBV3-2) with TRBJ1-1, with D maybe TRBD1 (6 bases). V lost 5 bases, J lost 0 bases, and 10 bases lay in between. The CDR3 is 14 residues long. Germline CDR1 is LGHDT and CDR2 is YNNKEL (reference sequence). The CDR3, as DNA: TGTGCCAGCAGCAGCCAGGGGTTGAACACTGAAGCTTTCTTT. Amino acid sequence: CASSSQGLNTEAFF.

The chain employs TRBV9 and TRBJ1-3, with a tentative D call TRBD1 (6 bases). V was clipped by 4 bases and J by 7 bases, with 18 bases between them. Germline V gene sequence: CDR1 SGDLS, CDR2 YYNGEE. The CDR3 totals 15 residues. DNA for the CDR3: TGTGCCAGCAGCTTAAGCGGGGGGCCACTGAACACCATATATTTT. Encoded protein: CASSLSGGPLNTIYF. The full variable domain, completed using reference TRBV9 and TRBJ1-3, is DSGVTQTPKHLITATGQRVTLRCSPRSGDLSVYWYQQSLDQGLQFLIQYYNGEERAKGNILERFSAQQFPDLHSELNLSSLELGDSALYFCASSLSGGPLNTIYFGEGSWLTVV.

The chain's CDR3 is CASSPVGSNEKLFF. The CDR3, as DNA: TGTGCCAGCTCACCGGTAGGGAGTAATGAAAAACTGTTTTTT. The chain is built from TRBV18 and TRBJ1-4; D call uncertain. The CDR3 covers 14 residues. With 3 bases removed from V and 4 bases from J, the gap between germline ends came to 9 bases. Germline V gene data show CDR1 as KGHSH and CDR2 as LQKENI.

The chain combines TRBV28 with TRBJ1-3; 8 bases line up with TRBD1. Germline loops: CDR1 MDHEN, CDR2 SYDVKM. The CDR3 has 15 residues. After removal of 6 bases from V and 2 bases from J, the junction contained 6 bases not matched to a gene. The CDR3 DNA sequence: TGTGCCAGCAGGCCCAGGGGGCAAGCTGGAAACACCATATATTTT. Amino acid sequence: CASRPRGQAGNTIYF.

This clone was detected once. The chain couples TRBV9 to TRBJ2-3; D may be TRBD2 (7 bases). The CDR3 is made up of 15 amino acids. CDR1 and CDR2 from the germline V gene are SGDLS and YYNGEE. Trimming left V 0 bases short and J 4 bases short, with 12 bases between. Here the CDR3 reads CASSVAEGGPDTQYF. DNA of the CDR3: TGTGCCAGCAGCGTAGCAGAGGGGGGGCCAGATACGCAGTATTTT.

The chain has TRBV6-5 and TRBJ1-1; TRBD1 agrees at 7 bases. Unmatched junction bases numbered 13, after V lost 5 bases and J lost 7 bases. The CDR3 extends over 15 amino acids. Germline V gene lookup returns CDR1 MNHEY and CDR2 SVGAGI. The CDR3 region has the DNA TGTGCCAGCAGTAGGGACAGAGGTGGATCGAATGAAGCTTTCTTT. Its protein is CASSRDRGGSNEAFF.

The rearrangement joins TRBV2 to TRBJ2-7, with 9 positions matching TRBD2. With V trimmed by 4 bases and J by 5 bases, 6 bases remained unmatched. Germline lookup yields CDR1 SNHLY and CDR2 FYNNEI. CDR3 size: 14 residues. CDR3 coding DNA: TGTGCCAGCAGTGCTAGCGGGGCTCTCGACGAGCAGTACTTC. This codes for CASSASGALDEQYF.

V gene TRBV5-1 combines with J gene TRBJ1-2; a possible D gene is TRBD1 (5 bases). The V end lost 1 base, the J end lost 0 bases, and 13 bases lay between the germline ends. The CDR3 runs 16 residues. The germline gives CDR1 SGHRS, CDR2 YFSETQ. CDR3 sequence (DNA): TGCGCCAGCAGCTTGATCCCCCAGACAGCTAACTATGGCTACACCTTC. This sequence encodes CASSLIPQTANYGYTF.

The V call is TRBV6-5, the J call TRBJ2-3, with TRBD2 matching 7 bases. The germline CDR1 and CDR2 sequences are MNHEY and SVGAGI. The V gene end was trimmed by 2 bases and the J gene end by 6 bases; junction bases not matched to a gene: 5. CDR3 length equals 14 residues. Written as DNA, the CDR3 is TGTGCCAGCAGTTACACGCGGGGGACGGATACGCAGTATTTT. Protein product: CASSYTRGTDTQYF.

This clone was counted once. V usage is TRBV5-8 and J usage is TRBJ2-3; possible D gene TRBD2, 5 bases. The CDR3 is made up of 15 amino acids. Germline V gene data show CDR1 as SGHTS and CDR2 as YDEGEE. The V end was cut by 3 bases, the J end by 4 bases, with 15 bases between. CDR3 sequence (DNA): TGTGCCAGCAGCTCCGGACTCGACTCGTCAGATACGCAGTATTTT. Encoded protein: CASSSGLDSSDTQYF. Filled out from reference TRBV5-8 and TRBJ2-3, the complete variable domain reads EAGVTQSPTHLIKTRGQQATLRCSPISGHTSVYWYQQALGLGLQFLLWYDEGEERNRGNFPPRFSGRQFPNYSSELNVNALELEDSALYLCASSSGLDSSDTQYFGPGTRLTVL.

J is TRBJ1-1 and V is TRBV2; D remains unclear. Between the trimmed V and J ends, which lost 6 bases and 7 bases, there was a span of 9 bases. The CDR3 totals 11 residues. The V gene's germline CDR1 is SNHLY and CDR2 FYNNEI. The CDR3 loop reads CASRREDEAFF. CDR3 in DNA: TGTGCCAGCAGGCGGGAAGATGAAGCTTTCTTT.

The chain recombines TRBV7-9 with TRBJ2-7; perhaps TRBD2 as D (6 bases). This CDR3 region has 15 residues. The V end was cut by 5 bases, the J end by 2 bases, with 16 bases between. Germline V gene lookup returns CDR1 SEHNR and CDR2 FQNEAQ (reference sequence). This CDR3 is CASSPHPAGAYEQYF. The CDR3 bases are TGTGCCAGCAGCCCACACCCAGCGGGCGCCTACGAGCAGTACTTC.

On this clone: In the same sample, other DNA sequences code for this CDR3. This chain joins TRBV18 and TRBJ2-3, with 8 bases aligning to TRBD1. The germline CDR1 and CDR2 sequences are KGHSH and LQKENI. The junction had 3 bases not matched to a gene; V was cut back by 4 bases and J by 0 bases. CDR3 length equals 15 residues. CDR3 residues: CASSRRQGSTDTQYF. The CDR3 nucleotides read TGTGCCAGCTCACGTAGACAGGGGAGCACAGATACGCAGTATTTT.

The chain couples TRBV27 to TRBJ1-1; D is uncertain. V gave up 3 bases and J gave up 0 bases, with 8 bases separating them. The CDR3 spans 14 residues. Germline V lookup: CDR1 MNHEY, CDR2 SMNVEV (reference sequence). CDR3 sequence: CASSLFRLNTEAFF. CDR3 nucleotides: TGTGCCAGCAGTTTGTTCAGGCTGAACACTGAAGCTTTCTTT.

The chain has TRBV28 and TRBJ2-7; D not resolved. Deletions cut 5 bases from V and 5 bases from J, with 7 bases between. The CDR3 length is 11 residues. Germline CDR1 is MDHEN and CDR2 is SYDVKM. CDR3 loop: CASSLGDEQYF. The CDR3 DNA follows: TGTGCCAGCAGTCTCGGTGACGAGCAGTACTTC.